Sequencing of this TCR beta chain was carried out in a study of blood T cell repertoires in COVID-19. A few counts support this clone. Germline CDR1 SGHNT, CDR2 YYREEE (reference sequence). This CDR3 comprises 14 residues. The ends were cut back, 1 base at V and 4 bases at J, with 8 bases in the middle. The assay was immunoSEQ multiplex PCR, and TCRdb's table has in-frame clones only and misses some. The sample comprises 300,000 to 450,000 clones, about 85% of which are singletons, and 3.6% rests with the top ten. This chain uses TRBV5-4 with TRBJ2-2, with D possibly TRBD1 on 5 matching bases. The sequenced sample consisted of peripheral blood. This TCR was sampled from a woman aged 18-30 years with acute or convalescent COVID-19. The CDR3 sequence: CASSLQGSTGELFF. As DNA, the CDR3 is TGTGCCAGCAGCTTGCAGGGTTCCACCGGGGAGCTGTTTTTT.